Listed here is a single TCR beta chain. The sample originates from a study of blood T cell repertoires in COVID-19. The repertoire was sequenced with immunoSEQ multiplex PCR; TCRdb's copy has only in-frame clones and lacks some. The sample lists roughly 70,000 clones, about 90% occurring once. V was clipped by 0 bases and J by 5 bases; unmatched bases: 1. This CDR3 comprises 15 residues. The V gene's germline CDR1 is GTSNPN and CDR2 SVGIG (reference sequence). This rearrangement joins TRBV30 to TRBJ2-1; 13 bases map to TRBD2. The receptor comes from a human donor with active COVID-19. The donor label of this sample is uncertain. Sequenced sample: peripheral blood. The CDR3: CAWSVTSGRNNEQFF. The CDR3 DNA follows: TGTGCCTGGAGTGTGACTAGCGGGAGGAACAATGAGCAGTTCTTC.